Each of the 14 T cell receptor beta chains below was sequenced from the same sample in a study of blood T cell repertoires in COVID-19. Assay: immunoSEQ multiplex PCR; the TCRdb copy retains only in-frame clones and omits some. The sample comprises some 280,000 clones, 89% of which are singletons, and less than 1% rests with the top ten. Input material: peripheral blood. The receptors were gathered from a woman aged 35 to 49 who had recovered from COVID-19.

This clone came up once. CDR3 in amino acids: CASSPSLQGIGELFF. CDR3 DNA: TGTGCCAGCAGTCCGAGCTTGCAGGGAATCGGGGAGCTGTTTTTT. This sequence joins TRBV6-5 and TRBJ2-2; a possible D gene is TRBD1 (5 bases). The V end was cut by 5 bases, the J end by 7 bases, with 17 bases between. The CDR3 loop spans 15 amino acids. Germline CDR1 MNHEY, CDR2 SVGAGI.

A few counts support this clone. The chain couples TRBV18 to TRBJ2-3, with TRBD2 identical over 8 bases. This CDR3 is 15 amino acids long. V shed 6 bases and J 1 base; nucleotides not matched to a gene: 6. From germline, CDR1 is KGHSH and CDR2 LQKENI. The CDR3 loop reads CASSPGGGRTDTQYF. In nucleotides, the CDR3 is TGTGCCAGCTCGCCCGGGGGGGGGCGCACAGATACGCAGTATTTT.

J is TRBJ2-1 and V is TRBV19; TRBD2 agrees at 11 bases. The CDR3 has 15 residues. V was clipped by 7 bases and J by 10 bases; unmatched bases: 12. CDR1 is LNHDA, CDR2 SQIVND, per germline (reference sequence). The CDR3 sequence is CASTQGLAGGGEQFF. Written as DNA, the CDR3 is TGTGCCAGTACCCAAGGGCTAGCGGGAGGCGGGGAGCAGTTCTTC.

The chain recombines TRBV5-1 with TRBJ1-2, with D possibly TRBD1 on 6 matching bases. Looked up from germline, CDR1 is SGHRS and CDR2 is YFSETQ. The CDR3 has 15 residues. Between the trimmed V and J ends, which lost 0 bases and 2 bases, there was a span of 11 bases. The CDR3: CASSLVEGGNYGYTF. CDR3 bases: TGCGCCAGCAGCTTGGTGGAGGGGGGGAACTATGGCTACACCTTC.

J is TRBJ2-2 and V is TRBV24-1, with D possibly being TRBD2 (5 bases). Germline V gives CDR1 KGHDR, CDR2 SFDVKD. Trimming took 5 bases from V and 6 from J, leaving 21 bases between them. This CDR3 has 17 amino acids. CDR3 in DNA: TGTGCCACCAGTGGCGGGCTAGGGCGGACGGGCGCCGGGGAGCTGTTTTTT. Encoded protein: CATSGGLGRTGAGELFF.

As concerns this clone: The identical CDR3 is also encoded by other nucleotide sequences in the sample. The chain carries TRBV12-3 or TRBV12-4 and TRBJ2-5; 7 bases are shared with TRBD1. The CDR3 extends over 13 amino acids. The V gene end was trimmed by 1 base and the J gene end by 4 bases; junction bases not matched to a gene: 0. The CDR3: CASSLGQGETQYF. CDR3 DNA: TGTGCCAGCAGTTTAGGACAGGGAGAGACCCAGTACTTC.

J is TRBJ2-5 and V is TRBV24-1; no definite D call. V was clipped by 4 bases and J by 2 bases, with 10 bases between them. The CDR3 is 14 amino acids. CDR1 and CDR2 (germline): KGHDR, SFDVKD. The CDR3 protein is CATSDDKIQETQYF. The CDR3 nucleotides are TGTGCCACCAGTGACGACAAGATTCAAGAGACCCAGTACTTC.

The rearrangement joins TRBV5-6 to TRBJ2-7; perhaps TRBD2 as D (6 bases). Trimming stripped 7 bases from V and 9 bases from J, with 23 bases between. CDR3 length: 14 residues. The germline V gene has CDR1 SGHDT and CDR2 YYEEEE. In DNA, the CDR3 is TGTGCCAGCTTGGGCGGGGAAGTCTACGTCGGGCAGTACTTC. This encodes CASLGGEVYVGQYF. The whole variable domain, filled in from reference TRBV5-6 and TRBJ2-7, reads DAGVTQSPTHLIKTRGQQVTLRCSPKSGHDTVSWYQQALGQGPQFIFQYYEEEERQRGNFPDRFSGHQFPNYSSELNVNALLLGDSALYLCASLGGEVYVGQYFGPGTRLTVT.

This chain links TRBV5-1 with TRBJ2-1; D may be TRBD2 (6 bases). V was cut by 4 bases and J by 5 bases, with 13 bases left in between. The CDR3 covers 14 residues. Germline loops: CDR1 SGHRS, CDR2 YFSETQ. CDR3 DNA sequence: TGCGCCAGCAGCCTGAGGTCGGGGGACAATGAGCAGTTCTTC. Protein product: CASSLRSGDNEQFF.

This chain links TRBV6-1 with TRBJ2-7, with a weak D call TRBD1 (6 bases). The ends were cut back, 3 bases at V and 3 bases at J, with 9 bases in the middle. In germline, CDR1 is MNHNS, CDR2 SASEGT. This CDR3 contains 13 residues. The CDR3: CASSEGASYEQYF. The CDR3 nucleotides read TGTGCCAGCAGTGAGGGGGCCAGCTACGAGCAGTACTTC.

V is TRBV12-3 or TRBV12-4 and J is TRBJ1-6; D gene uncertain. Trimming took off 5 bases at V and 8 bases at J, with 7 bases between the two ends. There are 12 residues in the CDR3. This CDR3 is CASSPAYSPLHF. CDR3 sequence (DNA): TGTGCCAGCAGTCCTGCGTATTCACCCCTCCACTTT.

The chain uses TRBV12-5 and TRBJ2-2; 10 bases agree with TRBD2. Germline V gives CDR1 LGHNT, CDR2 FRNRAP. The trim removed 0 bases at V and 4 bases at J, leaving 2 bases unmatched. This CDR3 comprises 16 residues. DNA for the CDR3: TGTGCTAGTGGTTTGGTATTAGCGGGAGGCACCGGGGAGCTGTTTTTT. This sequence encodes CASGLVLAGGTGELFF.

This clone was picked up a small number of times. This chain uses TRBV12-3 or TRBV12-4 with TRBJ1-4; D is possibly TRBD1 (6 bases). V was shortened by 6 bases and J by 8 bases, with 10 bases between the two germline ends. This CDR3 contains 12 residues. The CDR3 DNA follows: TGTGCCAGCAGCCAGGACAGCGAAAAACTGTTTTTT. It codes for CASSQDSEKLFF.

The J gene is TRBJ2-5, the V gene TRBV29-1, with 7 bases fitting TRBD2. V was clipped by 5 bases and J by 5 bases; unmatched bases: 2. This CDR3 has 11 residues. CDR1 and CDR2 (germline): SQVTM, ANQGSEA. The chain's CDR3 is CSVWGGETQYF. As DNA, the CDR3 is TGCAGCGTTTGGGGAGGGGAGACCCAGTACTTC.